This T cell receptor (beta chain) was profiled in a study of T cells in Graves' hyperthyroidism and ophthalmopathy. For Graves' hyperthyroidism to be stable, ophthalmopathy could not progress within 18 months. The hyperthyroidism patients had all been newly diagnosed, and their disease duration was under 2 months. Their ages ranged from 18 to 65 years. PBMCs came from 9 to 10 ml fresh peripheral blood. The germline V gene encodes CDR1 SGHRS and CDR2 YFSETQ. The CDR3 is 17 amino acids. Turning to this clonotype: This may come from a read error, since a much larger clone is one base off.

Amplification targeted TCR beta CDR3 regions from RNA transcripts. Primed by the HTBI set, a first-round RT-PCR was run on the TCR CDR3. TCRdb processed the multiplex PCR reads anew with MiXCR; each CDR3 protein has one entry. The sample has fewer than 250,000 distinct CDR3 sequences; more than 15% are singletons. This chain links TRBV5-1 with TRBJ2-3; 10 nucleotides align to TRBD2. This TCR was sampled from a man aged 45-60 years with Graves' hyperthyroidism. The specimen was blood. The CDR3 loop reads CASSRQRSSGGTDTQCF. CDR3 nucleotide sequence: TGCGCCAGCAGCCGACAAAGATCTAGCGGGGGCACAGATACGCAGTGTTTT.